The 8 T cell receptor beta chains presented below share a single source sample, sequenced in a study of Ad26.COV2.S vaccination and SARS-CoV-2 variants. Stated treatment: roughly 19 received Ad26.COV2.S at low or high dose, single or two shots; roughly 5 received placebo; per-sample allocation not given. Following the first vaccine or placebo injection, samples were taken on day 63. Generated by immunoSEQ multiplex PCR, the TCRdb table keeps only in-frame clones and is missing some. The sample contains roughly 350,000 clones, around 90% of which appear only once. Sample: peripheral blood, taken in a trial of Ad26.COV2.S vaccine versus placebo. The receptors shown here come from a person between 18 and 65 years old who received the Ad26.COV2.S COVID-19 vaccine or a placebo.

The chain combines TRBV5-1 with TRBJ2-7; TRBD2 matches at 15 bases. CDR3 length equals 17 residues. The germline V gene encodes CDR1 SGHRS and CDR2 YFSETQ. The trim removed 4 bases at V and 2 bases at J, leaving 7 bases unmatched. The CDR3 nucleotides are TGCGCCAGCAGCCGTGGGACTAGCGGGGGGAAAACCTACGAGCAGTACTTC. This sequence encodes CASSRGTSGGKTYEQYF.

V and J are TRBV5-1 and TRBJ1-1; D gene unclear. The V end was cut by 4 bases, the J end by 2 bases, with 12 bases between. The CDR3 is made up of 14 amino acids. Germline loops: CDR1 SGHRS, CDR2 YFSETQ. The CDR3 DNA reads as TGCGCCAGCAGCCCGGCCGCGGGAAACACTGAAGCTTTCTTT. Translation gives CASSPAAGNTEAFF. The complete variable domain, with remaining parts taken from reference TRBV5-1 and TRBJ1-1, reads KAGVTQTPRYLIKTRGQQVTLSCSPISGHRSVSWYQQTPGQGLQFLFEYFSETQRNKGNFPGRFSGRQFSNSRSEMNVSTLELGDSALYLCASSPAAGNTEAFFGQGTRLTVV.

The chain uses TRBV6-5 and TRBJ1-1, with D tentatively TRBD1 (6 bases). Trimming pared 5 bases from V and 0 bases from J, leaving 10 bases between. CDR1 is MNHEY and CDR2 is SVGAGI in the germline V gene. The CDR3 sequence is 14 residues long. CDR3 residues: CASSNRDMNTEAFF. DNA for the CDR3: TGTGCCAGCAGTAACAGGGACATGAACACTGAAGCTTTCTTT.

The rearrangement uses TRBV2 and TRBJ1-2; D is ambiguous. The CDR3 length is 15 residues. Trimming took off 4 bases at V and 0 bases at J, with 12 bases between the two ends. In germline, CDR1 is SNHLY, CDR2 FYNNEI. The CDR3 reads CASSVLNGPNYGYTF. The CDR3 DNA is TGTGCCAGCAGTGTTTTAAACGGGCCTAACTATGGCTACACCTTC.

This clone was seen a handful of times. The rearrangement links TRBV13 to TRBJ1-1; D unclear. Germline V gives CDR1 PRHDT, CDR2 FYEKMQ (reference sequence). Trimming stripped 6 bases from V and 3 bases from J, with 23 bases between. The CDR3 consists of 17 residues. In DNA form, the CDR3 reads TGTGCCAGCAGACCCACTTATCCCGTGGGGAGCTACACTGAAGCTTTCTTT. Translation: CASRPTYPVGSYTEAFF.

V and J are TRBV3-1 (or the pseudogene TRBV3-2) and TRBJ2-2; D is unclear. This CDR3 has 14 residues. Trimming left V 2 bases short and J 6 bases short, with 10 bases between. CDR1 LGHDT and CDR2 YNNKEL come from the germline V gene (reference sequence). CDR3 sequence: CASSQIPGSGELFF. The CDR3 DNA sequence: TGTGCCAGCAGCCAAATCCCTGGGTCCGGGGAGCTGTTTTTT.

This clone has a handful of counts. The chain has TRBV4-1 and TRBJ2-7; the D gene could be TRBD1 or TRBD2 (7 bases each). The CDR3 spans 13 residues. The V end lost 6 bases, the J end lost 4 bases, and 13 bases lay between the germline ends. The germline V gene encodes CDR1 MGHRA and CDR2 YSYEKL. CDR3 protein: CASSRQGGYEQYF. The CDR3 coding sequence is TGCGCCAGCAGTCGTCAGGGGGGGTACGAGCAGTACTTC.

This chain connects TRBV11-2 to TRBJ1-2, with 10 nucleotides matching TRBD1. The CDR3 consists of 17 residues. Per the germline V gene, CDR1 is SGHAT and CDR2 is FQNNGV. J was trimmed by 5 bases and V by 4 bases; bases with no gene match: 13. In DNA, the CDR3 is TGTGCCAGCAGCTCCCGGAGGGGGACAGGGGCCACATATGGCTACACCTTC. The encoded protein is CASSSRRGTGATYGYTF.